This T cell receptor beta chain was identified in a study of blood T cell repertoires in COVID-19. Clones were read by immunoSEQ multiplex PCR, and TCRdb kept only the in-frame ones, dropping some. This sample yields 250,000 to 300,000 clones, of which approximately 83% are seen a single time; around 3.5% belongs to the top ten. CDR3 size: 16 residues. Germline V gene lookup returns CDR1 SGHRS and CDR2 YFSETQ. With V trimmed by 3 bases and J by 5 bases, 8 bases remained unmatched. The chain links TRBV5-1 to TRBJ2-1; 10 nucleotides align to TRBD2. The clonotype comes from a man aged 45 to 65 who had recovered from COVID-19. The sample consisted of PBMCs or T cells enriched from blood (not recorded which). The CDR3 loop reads CASSSGSGLADNEQFF. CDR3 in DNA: TGCGCCAGCAGCTCCGGTTCCGGACTAGCGGACAATGAGCAGTTCTTC.